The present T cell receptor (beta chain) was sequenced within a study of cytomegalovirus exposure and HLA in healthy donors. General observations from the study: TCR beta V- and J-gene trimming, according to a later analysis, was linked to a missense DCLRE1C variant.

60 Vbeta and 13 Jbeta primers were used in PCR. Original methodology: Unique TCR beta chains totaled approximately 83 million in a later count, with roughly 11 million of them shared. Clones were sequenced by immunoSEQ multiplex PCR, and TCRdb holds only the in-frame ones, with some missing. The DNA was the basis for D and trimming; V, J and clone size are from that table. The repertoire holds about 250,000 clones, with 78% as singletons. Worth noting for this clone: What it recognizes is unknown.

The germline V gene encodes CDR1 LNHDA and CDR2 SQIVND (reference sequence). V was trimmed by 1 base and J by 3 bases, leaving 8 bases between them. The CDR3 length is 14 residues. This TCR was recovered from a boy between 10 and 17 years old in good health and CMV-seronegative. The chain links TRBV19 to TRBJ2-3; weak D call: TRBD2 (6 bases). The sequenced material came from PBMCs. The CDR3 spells CASSIGGRTDTQYF. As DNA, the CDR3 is TGTGCCAGTAGTATAGGGGGGAGGACAGATACGCAGTATTTT.